This TCR beta chain was sequenced in a study of post-analysis software for immune sequencing data. About the study: Both relapsing-remitting and secondary progressive multiple sclerosis featured among the disease courses, as did progressive-relapsing multiple sclerosis. Points from the study as a whole: Under the F measure, samples that were prepared in one batch clustered strongly together. A significant reduction in normalized Chao1 diversity was observed in multiple sclerosis patients versus controls. Among 5 or 6 TRBV segments more frequent in patients than controls were TRBV5-6, TRBV5-1 and TRBV20-1.

A word on this clonotype: Antigen unknown.

Unique molecular identifiers featured in each of the TCR beta cDNA libraries. TCRdb used MiXCR to reprocess the PCR reads, holding one entry per CDR3 protein. The sample yields about 540,000 distinct CDR3 sequences, around a third seen once. CDR3 size: 16 residues. CDR1 is SEHNR and CDR2 is FQNEAQ in the germline V gene (reference sequence). With 1 base removed from V and 4 bases from J, the gap between germline ends came to 16 bases. The TCR originated in a girl younger than 18 with multiple sclerosis. J is TRBJ1-2 and V is TRBV7-9; D is undetermined. The specimen sequenced was blood. CDR3 loop: CASSLESTALGYGYTF. The CDR3 DNA reads TGTGCCAGCAGCTTAGAATCGACCGCCTTGGGCTATGGCTACACCTTC.